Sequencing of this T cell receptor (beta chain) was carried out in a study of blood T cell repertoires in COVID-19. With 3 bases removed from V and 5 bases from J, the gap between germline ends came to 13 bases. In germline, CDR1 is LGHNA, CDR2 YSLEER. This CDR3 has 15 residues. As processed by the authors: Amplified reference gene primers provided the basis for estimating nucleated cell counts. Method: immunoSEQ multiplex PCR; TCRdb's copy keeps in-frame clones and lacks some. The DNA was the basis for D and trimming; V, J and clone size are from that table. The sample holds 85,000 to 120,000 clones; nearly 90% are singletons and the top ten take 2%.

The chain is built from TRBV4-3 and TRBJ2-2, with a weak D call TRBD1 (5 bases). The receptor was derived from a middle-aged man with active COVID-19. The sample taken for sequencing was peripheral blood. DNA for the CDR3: TGCGCCAGCAGCCAGGCCCCAGGGTTAACCGGGGAGCTGTTTTTT. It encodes CASSQAPGLTGELFF.